What follows are 24 T cell receptor beta chains derived from one specimen sequenced in a study of shared clonotypes between healthy human individuals. Method: immunoSEQ multiplex PCR; TCRdb's copy keeps in-frame clones and lacks some. The table lists around 2.3 million clones, roughly 95% of them singletons, with more than 0.1% in the top ten. The sample comprised naive CD4+ T cells sorted from blood. Subset of the sample: CD45RA+ positively selected. These receptors all stem from a man aged 18 to 30 in good health.

This clone has only a few counts. The V call is TRBV6-1, the J call TRBJ1-6; D is possibly TRBD1 (6 bases). This CDR3 is built from 14 residues. V lost 7 bases and J lost 9, with 16 bases in between. Looked up from germline, CDR1 is MNHNS and CDR2 is SASEGT. The CDR3 DNA is TGTGCCAGCATAACAGGGATAATCGGTTCACCCCTCCACTTT. The encoded protein is CASITGIIGSPLHF.

This sequence joins TRBV18 and TRBJ1-4; D may be TRBD1 (6 bases). Germline V lookup: CDR1 KGHSH, CDR2 LQKENI. The CDR3 totals 16 residues. V was trimmed by 3 bases and J by 4 bases, leaving 15 bases between them. The CDR3 DNA follows: TGTGCCAGCTCACCGTCGGACAGTTCCATTAATGAAAAACTGTTTTTT. The encoded protein is CASSPSDSSINEKLFF.

This clone was seen a handful of times. DNA of the CDR3: TGTGCCAGTACCCCAGACAGCACTAACTATGGCTACACCTTC. Amino acid sequence: CASTPDSTNYGYTF. The V call is TRBV19, the J call TRBJ1-2, with D possibly matching TRBD1 (5 bases). V was cut by 7 bases and J by 0 bases, with 12 bases left in between. The length of the CDR3 is 14 residues. Germline V CDR1 and CDR2: LNHDA, SQIVND (reference sequence).

J is TRBJ1-2 and V is TRBV11-2, with a tentative D call TRBD1 (5 bases). The germline CDR1 and CDR2 sequences are SGHAT and FQNNGV. The V end was cut by 2 bases, the J end by 8 bases, with 15 bases between. This CDR3 contains 14 residues. CDR3 sequence: CASSLSRQGGGYTF. For the CDR3, the DNA is TGTGCCAGCAGCTTATCCCGCCAGGGTGGAGGCTACACCTTC. The full variable domain, in which reference TRBV11-2 and TRBJ1-2 provide the parts outside the CDR3, is EAGVAQSPRYKIIEKRQSVAFWCNPISGHATLYWYQQILGQGPKLLIQFQNNGVVDDSQLPKDRFSAERLKGVDSTLKIQPAKLEDSAVYLCASSLSRQGGGYTFGSGTRLTVV.

The V and J genes are TRBV7-9 and TRBJ2-2; no definite D call. Trimming removed 3 bases at V and 8 bases at J, with 4 bases between. The CDR3 is 11 residues long. The germline CDR1 and CDR2 sequences are SEHNR and FQNEAQ (reference sequence). The CDR3 nucleotides read TGTGCCAGCAGCTTGGAAGGGGAGCTGTTTTTT. Translating gives CASSLEGELFF.

This clone appeared once. V usage is TRBV6-6 and J usage is TRBJ1-4; D is perhaps TRBD1 (6 bases). The V gene lost 5 bases and the J gene lost 4 bases, with 11 bases spanning the gap. Per germline, CDR1 MNHNY and CDR2 SVGAGI (reference sequence). The length of the CDR3 is 14 residues. Here the CDR3 DNA reads TGTGCCAGCAGTCGGGGGGCATATAATGAAAAACTGTTTTTT. It specifies CASSRGAYNEKLFF.

This chain uses TRBV25-1 with TRBJ2-3; D remains ambiguous. V dropped 5 bases and J dropped 1 base, with 1 base sitting between them. The CDR3 loop spans 11 amino acids. Looked up from germline, CDR1 is MGHDK and CDR2 is SYGVNS. The CDR3, as DNA: TGTGCCAGCAGTCGCACAGATACGCAGTATTTT. Amino acid sequence: CASSRTDTQYF.

This clone was recorded once. The chain recombines TRBV5-6 with TRBJ2-3; 7 positions match TRBD1. The CDR3 extends over 16 amino acids. Germline-derived CDR1 and CDR2 are SGHDT and YYEEEE. V lost 2 bases, J lost 7 bases, and 13 bases stayed unmatched. Here the CDR3 DNA reads TGTGCCAGCAGCTTCGACTCGGGACAGCACTCGAATACGCAGTATTTT. The encoded protein is CASSFDSGQHSNTQYF. Full variable domain (rest looked up from reference TRBV5-6 and TRBJ2-3): DAGVTQSPTHLIKTRGQQVTLRCSPKSGHDTVSWYQQALGQGPQFIFQYYEEEERQRGNFPDRFSGHQFPNYSSELNVNALLLGDSALYLCASSFDSGQHSNTQYFGPGTRLTVL.

The genes are TRBV6-1 and TRBJ1-5; D uncertain. This CDR3 is built from 12 residues. V shed 4 bases and J shed 9 bases, with 10 bases lying between them. Germline CDR1 is MNHNS and CDR2 is SASEGT. DNA of the CDR3: TGTGCCAGCAGTGGCCCGTTGGGGCCCCAGCATTTT. Protein product: CASSGPLGPQHF.

The rearrangement uses TRBV6-1 and TRBJ1-4, with D perhaps TRBD1 (6 bases). The ends were cut back, 2 bases at V and 5 bases at J, with 12 bases in the middle. The V gene's germline CDR1 is MNHNS and CDR2 SASEGT. This CDR3 comprises 15 residues. Written as DNA, the CDR3 is TGTGCCAGCAGTGAATACAGGGTGGAAAATGAAAAACTGTTTTTT. Its translation is CASSEYRVENEKLFF.

The chain couples TRBV11-2 to TRBJ2-5, with D possibly TRBD1 on 5 matching bases. V was trimmed by 0 bases and J by 4 bases, leaving 12 bases between them. The CDR3 covers 15 residues. CDR1 and CDR2 from the germline V gene are SGHAT and FQNNGV. CDR3 loop: CASSLESRVGETQYF. The CDR3 coding sequence is TGTGCCAGCAGCTTAGAGAGCAGGGTAGGAGAGACCCAGTACTTC.

The table lists this clone with a few counts. The gene calls are TRBV6-4 and TRBJ1-6; D gene ambiguous. The CDR3 runs 15 residues. The germline V gene has CDR1 MRHNA and CDR2 SNTAGT. Between the trimmed V and J ends, which lost 6 bases and 7 bases, there was a span of 16 bases. The CDR3 here is CASREEGRSNSPLHF. The CDR3 nucleotides read TGTGCCAGCAGGGAGGAAGGACGGTCCAATTCACCCCTCCACTTT.

The chain couples TRBV10-1 to TRBJ1-1; D gene uncertain. V was shortened by 6 bases and J by 7 bases, with 24 bases between the two germline ends. The CDR3 is 16 amino acids. Germline CDR1 and CDR2: WNHNN and SYGVQD (reference sequence). The CDR3 region has the DNA TGCGCCAGCAGCGATGTAAGAACGTCCCAAGGTAGTGAAGCTTTCTTT. This sequence encodes CASSDVRTSQGSEAFF.

The J gene is TRBJ2-2, the V gene TRBV11-3; TRBD2 matches at 7 bases. The CDR3 has 16 amino acids. With V trimmed by 5 bases and J by 2 bases, 8 bases remained unmatched. The germline CDR1 and CDR2 sequences are SGHNT and YENEEA. CDR3 loop: CASSLGGRVNTGELFF. CDR3 in DNA: TGTGCCAGCAGCCTAGGAGGGAGGGTAAACACCGGGGAGCTGTTTTTT.

A remark on this clone: This CDR3 is also generated by other DNA sequences in the sample. The V gene is TRBV5-1, the J gene TRBJ1-1, with D tentatively TRBD1 (5 bases). This CDR3 is 13 amino acids long. The ends were cut back, 3 bases at V and 4 bases at J, with 10 bases in the middle. Germline loops: CDR1 SGHRS, CDR2 YFSETQ. This CDR3 is CASSSGGGTEAFF. The CDR3 coding sequence is TGCGCCAGCAGCTCCGGCGGGGGCACTGAAGCTTTCTTT.

This sequence joins TRBV7-9 and TRBJ1-2; 8 bases agree with TRBD1. This CDR3 has 14 amino acids. The germline V gene has CDR1 SEHNR and CDR2 FQNEAQ (reference sequence). V shed 1 base, J shed 7 bases, and the junction held 5 bases outside the gene matches. The CDR3 sequence: CASSLVQGAGGYTF. CDR3 DNA: TGTGCCAGCAGCTTAGTCCAGGGGGCTGGTGGCTACACCTTC. Combining the CDR3 with reference TRBV7-9 and TRBJ1-2 gives the whole variable domain DTGVSQNPRHKITKRGQNVTFRCDPISEHNRLYWYRQTLGQGPEFLTYFQNEAQLEKSRLLSDRFSAERPKGSFSTLEIQRTEQGDSAMYLCASSLVQGAGGYTFGSGTRLTVV.

The genes are TRBV2 and TRBJ1-6; no reliable D call. V was cut by 5 bases and J by 6 bases, with 14 bases left in between. Germline loops: CDR1 SNHLY, CDR2 FYNNEI. The CDR3 has 15 amino acids. Here the CDR3 DNA reads TGTGCCAGCAGTCCGTCGGTGGTGGTTAATTCACCCCTCCACTTT. Protein product: CASSPSVVVNSPLHF.

The V and J genes are TRBV10-3 and TRBJ2-5; either TRBD1 or TRBD2 may supply D (5 bases each). CDR3 length equals 14 residues. V was trimmed by 3 bases and J by 5 bases, leaving 13 bases between them. Germline V gives CDR1 ENHRY, CDR2 SYGVKD. This CDR3 is CAISDLGDGETQYF. CDR3 DNA: TGTGCCATCAGTGACCTCGGGGACGGGGAGACCCAGTACTTC.

The chain is built from TRBV7-2 and TRBJ1-3, with D unresolved. This CDR3 has 16 amino acids. The germline CDR1 and CDR2 sequences are SGHTA and FQGNSA. V was trimmed by 4 bases and J by 7 bases, leaving 20 bases between them. The CDR3 reads CASSSRARRVGNTIYF. The CDR3 DNA sequence: TGTGCCAGCAGCTCCCGGGCCCGACGCGTAGGGAACACCATATATTTT. The full variable domain, in which reference TRBV7-2 and TRBJ1-3 provide the parts outside the CDR3, is GAGVSQSPSNKVTEKGKDVELRCDPISGHTALYWYRQSLGQGLEFLIYFQGNSAPDKSGLPSDRFSAERTGGSVSTLTIQRTQQEDSAVYLCASSSRARRVGNTIYFGEGSWLTVV.

Concerning this clone itself: Other DNA sequences in the same sample also yield this CDR3. This chain links TRBV7-3 with TRBJ2-3; D not certain. Trimming stripped 5 bases from V and 2 bases from J, with 11 bases between. CDR3 length: 14 residues. Germline V gene data show CDR1 as SGHTA and CDR2 as FQGTGA. CDR3 nucleotides: TGTGCCAGCAGCCCCTCCCGAAACACAGATACGCAGTATTTT. Protein sequence: CASSPSRNTDTQYF.

The chain employs TRBV14 and TRBJ1-1; maybe TRBD1 (5 bases). The CDR3 has 16 amino acids. V was clipped by 4 bases and J by 0 bases, with 15 bases between them. The germline CDR1 and CDR2 sequences are SGHDN and FVKESK. This CDR3 is CASSRPVGDVNTEAFF. CDR3 sequence (DNA): TGTGCCAGCAGCCGCCCCGTAGGGGACGTGAACACTGAAGCTTTCTTT.

The CDR3: CAISESRTGDFRLEQYF. CDR3 nucleotides: TGTGCCATCAGTGAGTCAAGGACAGGGGATTTCCGTCTCGAGCAGTACTTC. The V and J genes are TRBV10-3 and TRBJ2-7, with 9 bases lining up with TRBD1. CDR3 length equals 17 residues. V shed 0 bases and J 6 bases; nucleotides not matched to a gene: 12. Germline V gene data show CDR1 as ENHRY and CDR2 as SYGVKD.

V gene TRBV5-1 combines with J gene TRBJ2-7, with a possible D match to TRBD1 (5 bases). The CDR3 has 17 amino acids. Germline CDR1 SGHRS, CDR2 YFSETQ. V gave up 4 bases and J gave up 6 bases, with 26 bases separating them. The DNA of the CDR3 is TGCGCCAGCAGCCCCTGGGGTCTGGGGCTCACTACCTCCGAGCAGTACTTC. Protein product: CASSPWGLGLTTSEQYF.

This clone was seen a single time. This sequence joins TRBV19 and TRBJ1-4; D is ambiguous. The length of the CDR3 is 13 residues. V lost 4 bases, J lost 8 bases, and 11 bases lay in between. Germline CDR1 reads LNHDA; CDR2 reads SQIVND (reference sequence). This CDR3 is CASSNINTEKLFF. The CDR3 DNA is TGTGCCAGTAGTAATATTAACACCGAAAAACTGTTTTTT.